This TCR beta chain was profiled in a study of T cell responses to AZD1222 COVID-19 vaccine. Study-wide results and caveats: Repertoire samples came only from after the peak T cell response. Among spike-specific TCRs, nearly half reportedly target unmutated variant regions. Females outnumbered males among donors, who were mostly white British; clonal diversity was possibly underestimated. Dominant at 160-218 and 743-854, vaccine-associated CD4 TCRs also spanned spike.

The CDR3 spans 15 residues. Clones were read by immunoSEQ multiplex PCR, and TCRdb kept only the in-frame ones, dropping some. The sample lists 100,000 to 150,000 clones, 70% to 90% occurring once. Worth noting for this clone: Antigen unknown.

Source: peripheral blood, taken on day 0 of AZD1222 vaccination. The clonotype was recovered from an adult in good health. This chain joins TRBV21-1 and TRBJ1-1. TRBV21-1 is a pseudogene locus. The CDR3 DNA reads as TGTGCCAGCAGCAAGGGTAGTGGAAGCAACACTGAAGCTTTCTTT. It specifies CASSKGSGSNTEAFF.